This passage covers 32 T cell receptor beta chains from one sample sequenced in a study of blood T cell repertoires in COVID-19. This table comes from immunoSEQ multiplex PCR, and its TCRdb copy is limited to in-frame clones, with some not included. The top ten hold about a tenth of the sample, which has about 45,000 clones, 86% seen once. The sample comprised peripheral blood. All receptors come from a human donor in a cohort sampled during active COVID-19.

The chain recombines TRBV12-3 or TRBV12-4 with TRBJ2-2, with D tentatively TRBD2 (6 bases). The CDR3 is 13 residues long. V was shortened by 5 bases and J by 6 bases, with 10 bases between the two germline ends. CDR3: CASSGAGPGELFF. As DNA, the CDR3 is TGTGCCAGCAGTGGGGCGGGGCCCGGGGAGCTGTTTTTT.

The rearrangement links TRBV13 to TRBJ2-7, with D tentatively TRBD2 (6 bases). The CDR3 runs to 14 residues. V was trimmed by 5 bases and J by 8 bases, leaving 19 bases between them. Per the germline V gene, CDR1 is PRHDT and CDR2 is FYEKMQ (reference sequence). CDR3 nucleotide sequence: TGTGCCAGCAGCCCGGGGCGGGGCCAGGGCAAGCAGTACTTC. As protein: CASSPGRGQGKQYF.

Comment on this clone: Other nucleotide sequences in the sample specify the same CDR3. The genes are TRBV19 and TRBJ2-5; perhaps TRBD1 as D (6 bases). The CDR3 consists of 13 residues. Trimming took off 1 base at V and 4 bases at J, with 7 bases between the two ends. In germline, CDR1 is LNHDA, CDR2 SQIVND (reference sequence). CDR3 sequence: CASSIGRGETQYF. The CDR3 coding sequence is TGTGCCAGTAGTATAGGCAGGGGAGAGACCCAGTACTTC. The complete variable domain, with remaining parts taken from reference TRBV19 and TRBJ2-5, reads DGGITQSPKYLFRKEGQNVTLSCEQNLNHDAMYWYRQDPGQGLRLIYYSQIVNDFQKGDIAEGYSVSREKKESFPLTVTSAQKNPTAFYLCASSIGRGETQYFGPGTRLLVL.

V is TRBV7-8 and J is TRBJ1-4, with D perhaps TRBD1 (5 bases). Trimming pared 5 bases from V and 7 bases from J, leaving 14 bases between. This CDR3 comprises 14 residues. Per the germline V gene, CDR1 is SGHVS and CDR2 is FQNEAQ. As DNA, the CDR3 is TGTGCCAGCAGCCGGGGCCGGGGTAGTGAAAAACTGTTTTTT. Amino acid sequence: CASSRGRGSEKLFF.

The J gene is TRBJ2-1, the V gene TRBV19; 16 nucleotides agree with TRBD2. V was pared by 3 bases and J by 9 bases, with 5 bases of the junction left unmatched. Germline loops: CDR1 LNHDA, CDR2 SQIVND (reference sequence). The CDR3 has 16 amino acids. Here the CDR3 reads CASSMGTSGGASEQFF. CDR3 in DNA: TGTGCCAGTAGTATGGGGACTAGCGGGGGGGCCAGTGAGCAGTTCTTC. Supplemented by reference TRBV19 and TRBJ2-1, the full variable domain reads DGGITQSPKYLFRKEGQNVTLSCEQNLNHDAMYWYRQDPGQGLRLIYYSQIVNDFQKGDIAEGYSVSREKKESFPLTVTSAQKNPTAFYLCASSMGTSGGASEQFFGPGTRLTVL.

The chain is built from TRBV27 and TRBJ2-4; a possible D gene is TRBD1 (6 bases). Trimming shortened V by 0 bases and J by 0 bases, and 9 bases separated the two germline ends. The CDR3 contains 16 residues. Germline-derived CDR1 and CDR2 are MNHEY and SMNVEV (reference sequence). The CDR3 protein is CASSLSTGLAKNIQYF. The DNA for the CDR3 is TGTGCCAGCAGTTTATCCACAGGGCTAGCCAAAAACATTCAGTACTTC.

DNA of the CDR3: TGTGCCTGGAGTCTTCTGAGGCCCAATTCACCCCTCCACTTT. Protein: CAWSLLRPNSPLHF. V and J are TRBV30 and TRBJ1-6; D not certain. Germline values: CDR1 GTSNPN, CDR2 SVGIG (reference sequence). This CDR3 is built from 14 residues. V lost 2 bases, J lost 7 bases, and 12 bases lay in between. The whole variable domain, filled in from reference TRBV30 and TRBJ1-6, reads SQTIHQWPATLVQPVGSPLSLECTVEGTSNPNLYWYRQAAGRGLQLLFYSVGIGQISSEVPQNLSASRPQDRQFILSSKKLLLSDSGFYLCAWSLLRPNSPLHFGNGTRLTVT.

This chain joins TRBV6-2 or TRBV6-3 and TRBJ2-7; TRBD2 aligns across 14 bases. With 6 bases clipped from V and 1 base from J, the junction kept 5 bases outside the gene matches. The CDR3 loop spans 16 amino acids. Germline CDR1 reads MNHEY; CDR2 reads SVGEGT. CDR3 nucleotides: TGTGCCAGCAGCCGGACTAGCGGGGGGCCGTCCTACGAGCAGTACTTC. Its protein is CASSRTSGGPSYEQYF.

The chain is built from TRBV15 and TRBJ1-5; D perhaps matches TRBD1 (6 bases). The germline CDR1 and CDR2 sequences are LNHNV and YYDKDF (reference sequence). The germline V and J ends were trimmed by 5 bases and 2 bases, with 7 bases remaining between them. The CDR3 contains 13 residues. In DNA form, the CDR3 reads TGTGCCACCAGCTCAGGGGGCAATCAGCCCCAGCATTTT. This gives the protein CATSSGGNQPQHF.

The chain uses TRBV5-5 and TRBJ2-7; 7 bases map to TRBD1. The CDR3 extends over 13 amino acids. Unmatched junction bases numbered 3, after V lost 4 bases and J lost 2 bases. CDR1 and CDR2 from the germline V gene are SGHKS and YYEKEE (reference sequence). The CDR3 sequence is CASSRQGAYEQYF. In nucleotides, the CDR3 is TGTGCCAGCAGCCGACAGGGTGCCTACGAGCAGTACTTC.

This clone was counted once. The V and J genes are TRBV13 and TRBJ1-1, with D possibly being TRBD1 (5 bases). V shed 1 base and J shed 3 bases, with 15 bases lying between them. Per the germline V gene, CDR1 is PRHDT and CDR2 is FYEKMQ (reference sequence). CDR3 length equals 16 residues. In DNA form, the CDR3 reads TGTGCCAGCAGCTTAGCCCCGACAGACAAGTACACTGAAGCTTTCTTT. It yields the protein CASSLAPTDKYTEAFF.

This clone occurred a few times. The J gene is TRBJ2-3, the V gene TRBV2; D gene unclear. The germline V gene has CDR1 SNHLY and CDR2 FYNNEI. Trimming took off 3 bases at V and 6 bases at J, with 7 bases between the two ends. The CDR3 has 12 amino acids. This CDR3 reads CASSDLRDTQYF. In DNA, the CDR3 is TGTGCCAGCAGTGATTTGCGTGATACGCAGTATTTT.

V and J are TRBV6-2 or TRBV6-3 and TRBJ1-1; 8 nucleotides agree with TRBD1. CDR3 length: 16 residues. Germline V gene data show CDR1 as MNHEY and CDR2 as SVGEGT. V shed 2 bases and J 0 bases; nucleotides not matched to a gene: 5. The CDR3 protein is CASSYRTGRMNTEAFF. CDR3 DNA sequence: TGTGCCAGCAGTTACAGGACAGGGAGAATGAACACTGAAGCTTTCTTT.

In DNA form, the CDR3 reads TGTGCCAGCAGCTCCCGGACAGGGTCCTATAATTCACCCCTCCACTTT. It translates to CASSSRTGSYNSPLHF. The rearrangement joins TRBV7-2 to TRBJ1-6; TRBD1 agrees at 8 bases. Germline loops: CDR1 SGHTA, CDR2 FQGNSA. Trimming at V came to 4 bases and at J to 1 base, leaving 3 bases not matched to a gene. CDR3 length: 16 residues.

The chain combines TRBV3-1 (or the pseudogene TRBV3-2) with TRBJ1-6; possibly TRBD1 for D (5 bases). Trimming stripped 6 bases from V and 0 bases from J, with 12 bases between. Per germline, CDR1 LGHDT and CDR2 YNNKEL (reference sequence). The CDR3 length is 16 residues. Here the CDR3 reads CASSRQMSSYNSPLHF. Here the CDR3 DNA reads TGTGCCAGCAGTCGACAGATGAGCTCCTATAATTCACCCCTCCACTTT.

This clone was observed once. The V and J genes are TRBV7-2 and TRBJ1-5; possible D gene TRBD1, 6 bases. CDR1 SGHTA and CDR2 FQGNSA come from the germline V gene. V lost 4 bases and J lost 8, with 15 bases in between. The CDR3 consists of 14 residues. DNA of the CDR3: TGTGCCAGCAGCTCCACAGGGTACGGGGAGCCCCAGCATTTT. Protein product: CASSSTGYGEPQHF. Using reference TRBV7-2 and TRBJ1-5 for the parts outside the CDR3, the full variable domain is GAGVSQSPSNKVTEKGKDVELRCDPISGHTALYWYRQSLGQGLEFLIYFQGNSAPDKSGLPSDRFSAERTGGSVSTLTIQRTQQEDSAVYLCASSSTGYGEPQHFGDGTRLSIL.

The chain's CDR3 is CASSQSIGTSVTDTQYF. The CDR3 DNA is TGTGCCAGCAGCCAGAGCATCGGGACTAGCGTAACAGATACGCAGTATTTT. The chain uses TRBV3-1 (or the pseudogene TRBV3-2) and TRBJ2-3; 10 bases agree with TRBD2. Germline CDR1 reads LGHDT; CDR2 reads YNNKEL (reference sequence). The trim removed 3 bases at V and 3 bases at J, leaving 9 bases unmatched. There are 17 residues in the CDR3.

The V gene is TRBV7-2, the J gene TRBJ1-4, with 11 bases lining up with TRBD1. Germline V gives CDR1 SGHTA, CDR2 FQGNSA. CDR3 length: 14 residues. J was trimmed by 8 bases and V by 5 bases; bases with no gene match: 4. The CDR3 DNA sequence: TGTGCCAGCAGCCAGGACAGGGGGCGAGAAAAACTGTTTTTT. Its protein product is CASSQDRGREKLFF.

The J gene is TRBJ2-7, the V gene TRBV6-1; D is undetermined. This CDR3 contains 11 residues. Germline-derived CDR1 and CDR2 are MNHNS and SASEGT. Trimming took off 1 base at V and 5 bases at J, with 3 bases between the two ends. The CDR3 protein is CASSEGHEQYF. The CDR3 DNA reads as TGTGCCAGCAGTGAAGGGCACGAGCAGTACTTC.

The V and J genes are TRBV11-2 and TRBJ2-2; possibly TRBD2 for D (6 bases). V lost 0 bases, J lost 2 bases, and 7 bases lay in between. The CDR3 is 15 residues long. Per germline, CDR1 SGHAT and CDR2 FQNNGV. CDR3 sequence (DNA): TGTGCCAGCAGCTTAGAGGGGGGAAACACCGGGGAGCTGTTTTTT. This translates into CASSLEGGNTGELFF.

The chain is built from TRBV5-1 and TRBJ1-6; 8 nucleotides agree with TRBD1. The CDR3 sequence is 15 residues long. With V trimmed by 0 bases and J by 7 bases, 3 bases remained unmatched. The germline CDR1 and CDR2 sequences are SGHRS and YFSETQ. The CDR3 here is CASSLGTGSNSPLHF. The CDR3 DNA sequence: TGCGCCAGCAGCTTGGGGACAGGGAGCAATTCACCCCTCCACTTT. Full variable domain (missing parts from reference TRBV5-1 and TRBJ1-6): KAGVTQTPRYLIKTRGQQVTLSCSPISGHRSVSWYQQTPGQGLQFLFEYFSETQRNKGNFPGRFSGRQFSNSRSEMNVSTLELGDSALYLCASSLGTGSNSPLHFGNGTRLTVT.

The rearrangement uses TRBV10-3 and TRBJ1-1, with 7 nucleotides matching TRBD1. The germline gives CDR1 ENHRY, CDR2 SYGVKD. The CDR3 is 15 amino acids. J gave up 4 bases and V 1 base, and 6 bases lay outside the gene matches. The CDR3 DNA reads as TGTGCCATCAGTGAGTGGGACAGTCTACTCACTGAAGCTTTCTTT. It is translated as CAISEWDSLLTEAFF.

The chain employs TRBV7-9 and TRBJ1-6; the D gene is possibly TRBD1 (5 bases). Germline assignment: CDR1 SEHNR and CDR2 FQNEAQ (reference sequence). CDR3 length: 15 amino acids. V was cut by 5 bases and J by 7 bases, with 15 bases left in between. The CDR3 spells CASSPQGGGNSPLHF. The CDR3 DNA sequence: TGTGCCAGCAGCCCCCAGGGCGGGGGGAATTCACCCCTCCACTTT.

The chain joins TRBV6-5 to TRBJ1-2; a possible D gene is TRBD1 (6 bases). Germline-derived CDR1 and CDR2 are MNHEY and SVGAGI. Trimming removed 10 bases from V and 2 bases from J, with 11 bases in between. This CDR3 is 12 amino acids long. CDR3 residues: CATKTGNYGYTF. DNA of the CDR3: TGTGCCACCAAAACAGGGAACTATGGCTACACCTTC.

This clone occurred a few times. The identical CDR3 is also encoded by other nucleotide sequences in the sample. The chain joins TRBV6-6 to TRBJ1-5, with D possibly matching TRBD1 (6 bases). Per germline, CDR1 MNHNY and CDR2 SVGAGI (reference sequence). The CDR3 length is 13 residues. Trimming shortened V by 4 bases and J by 6 bases, and 10 bases separated the two germline ends. The CDR3 region has the DNA TGTGCCAGCAGTTCAGGGGCGGGTCAGCCCCAGCATTTT. Translating gives CASSSGAGQPQHF.

The chain carries TRBV29-1 and TRBJ1-2; no clear D. This CDR3 is built from 13 residues. Germline CDR1 is SQVTM and CDR2 is ANQGSEA. Trimming shortened V by 6 bases and J by 2 bases, and 13 bases separated the two germline ends. The CDR3 loop is CSVLNPGNYGYTF. The CDR3 nucleotides are TGCAGCGTCCTAAATCCCGGGAACTATGGCTACACCTTC.

The rearrangement joins TRBV5-1 to TRBJ2-7, with D tentatively TRBD1 (6 bases). Germline lookup yields CDR1 SGHRS and CDR2 YFSETQ. This CDR3 comprises 16 residues. Deletions cut 1 base from V and 3 bases from J, with 17 bases between. The CDR3 sequence is CASSLSPQGRSYEQYF. CDR3 nucleotide sequence: TGCGCCAGCAGCTTGTCCCCACAGGGAAGAAGCTACGAGCAGTACTTC.

The rearrangement links TRBV18 to TRBJ2-4; the match to TRBD1 covers 9 bases. Unmatched junction bases numbered 7, after V lost 4 bases and J lost 6 bases. The CDR3 is 15 residues long. CDR1 is KGHSH, CDR2 LQKENI, per germline. CDR3 residues: CASSLTGGARNIQYF. The CDR3, as DNA: TGTGCCAGCTCACTCACAGGGGGCGCACGAAACATTCAGTACTTC.

V is TRBV7-3 and J is TRBJ2-5; 8 bases line up with TRBD2. The V gene end was trimmed by 5 bases and the J gene end by 4 bases; junction bases not matched to a gene: 12. The CDR3 totals 16 residues. Germline assignment: CDR1 SGHTA and CDR2 FQGTGA. The CDR3 sequence is CASSLLGAGGGETQYF. The CDR3 nucleotides are TGTGCCAGCAGCCTGTTAGGGGCGGGGGGAGGAGAGACCCAGTACTTC.

The chain combines TRBV5-1 with TRBJ1-4, with D possibly matching TRBD1 (5 bases). Germline V gene data show CDR1 as SGHRS and CDR2 as YFSETQ. The ends were cut back, 0 bases at V and 7 bases at J, with 10 bases in the middle. CDR3 length: 14 amino acids. The CDR3 DNA follows: TGCGCCAGCAGCTTGGGGCAGGGTGGTGAAAAACTGTTTTTT. This codes for CASSLGQGGEKLFF.

The V and J genes are TRBV5-1 and TRBJ1-6; TRBD1 matches at 8 bases. Unmatched junction bases numbered 0, after V lost 0 bases and J lost 4 bases. Germline CDR1 SGHRS, CDR2 YFSETQ. The CDR3 runs 15 residues. The CDR3 region has the DNA TGCGCCAGCAGCTTGGGACAGGGGTATAATTCACCCCTCCACTTT. As protein: CASSLGQGYNSPLHF.

This chain links TRBV3-1 (or the pseudogene TRBV3-2) with TRBJ1-1, with no clear D. This CDR3 is built from 12 residues. Germline V CDR1 and CDR2: LGHDT, YNNKEL (reference sequence). The ends were cut back, 2 bases at V and 10 bases at J, with 11 bases in the middle. The CDR3 DNA reads as TGTGCCAGCAGCCAATATGCGCGGCGAGCTTTCTTT. It yields the protein CASSQYARRAFF.